This TCR beta chain emerged from a study of Ad26.COV2.S vaccination and SARS-CoV-2 variants. Looking at the study overall: The study gave Ad26.COV2.S intramuscularly, once or twice 56 days apart.

This CDR3 comprises 15 residues. Germline CDR1 is MDHEN and CDR2 is SYDVKM. The ends were cut back, 10 bases at V and 5 bases at J, with 23 bases in the middle. The protocol was immunoSEQ multiplex PCR, while the TCRdb copy is restricted to in-frame clones and leaves out a portion. The sample shows about 350,000 clones, approximately 86% of them seen only once. Treatment reported: around 19 received Ad26.COV2.S at low or high dose, single or two shots; about 5 received placebo; per-sample allocation not given. Specimen acquisition occurred on day 63 following the initial vaccine or placebo injection. Study-wide results and caveats: Relative to placebo recipients, vaccine recipients exhibited elevated spike-specific TCR breadth. Vaccinees reportedly had broad spike-specific CD8+ and CD4+ T cell responses. Analyses of TCR breadth and depth may have underestimated total T cell responses.

In regard to this clone: Its specificity is unknown.

The J gene is TRBJ1-1, the V gene TRBV28, with TRBD1 as a possible D gene (6 bases). The sequencing used peripheral blood, collected in a trial of Ad26.COV2.S vaccine versus placebo. This clonotype originated in a person aged 18-60 years who received the Ad26.COV2.S COVID-19 vaccine or a placebo. The CDR3 here is CATLRSGGLGTEAFF. The CDR3 DNA follows: TGTGCCACCTTACGGTCGGGGGGCCTAGGAACTGAAGCTTTCTTT. Complete variable domain (other parts from reference TRBV28 and TRBJ1-1): DVKVTQSSRYLVKRTGEKVFLECVQDMDHENMFWYRQDPGLGLRLIYFSYDVKMKEKGDIPEGYSVSREKKERFSLILESASTNQTSMYLCATLRSGGLGTEAFFGQGTRLTVV.